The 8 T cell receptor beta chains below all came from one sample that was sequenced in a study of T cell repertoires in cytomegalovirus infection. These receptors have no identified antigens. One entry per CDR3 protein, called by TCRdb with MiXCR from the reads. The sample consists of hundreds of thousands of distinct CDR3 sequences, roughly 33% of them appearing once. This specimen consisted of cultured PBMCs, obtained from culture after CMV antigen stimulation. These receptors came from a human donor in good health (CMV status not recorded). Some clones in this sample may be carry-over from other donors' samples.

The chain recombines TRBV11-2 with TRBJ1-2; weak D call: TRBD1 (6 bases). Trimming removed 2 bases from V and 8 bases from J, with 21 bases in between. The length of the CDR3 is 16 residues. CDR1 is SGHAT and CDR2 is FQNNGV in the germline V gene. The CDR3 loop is CASSLFGRGRDRGYTF. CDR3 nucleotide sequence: TGTGCCAGCAGCTTATTTGGGCGCGGACGAGACAGGGGCTACACCTTC.

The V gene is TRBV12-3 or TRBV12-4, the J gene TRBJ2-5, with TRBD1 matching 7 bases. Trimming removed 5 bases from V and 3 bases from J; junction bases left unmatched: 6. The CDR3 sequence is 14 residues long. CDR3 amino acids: CASSPGQLEETQYF. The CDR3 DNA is TGTGCCAGCAGTCCGGGACAGCTAGAAGAGACCCAGTACTTC.

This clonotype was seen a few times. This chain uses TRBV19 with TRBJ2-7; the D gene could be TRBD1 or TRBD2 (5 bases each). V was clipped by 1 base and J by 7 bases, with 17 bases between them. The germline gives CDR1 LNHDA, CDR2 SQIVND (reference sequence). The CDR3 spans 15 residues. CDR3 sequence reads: CASSIGYGTSFEQYF. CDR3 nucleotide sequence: TGTGCCAGTAGTATAGGATATGGGACCTCTTTTGAGCAGTACTTC.

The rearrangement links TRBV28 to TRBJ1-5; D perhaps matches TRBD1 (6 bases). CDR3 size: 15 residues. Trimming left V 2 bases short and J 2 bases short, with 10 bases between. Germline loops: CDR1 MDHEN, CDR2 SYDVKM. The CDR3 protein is CASSLAAGGNQPQHF. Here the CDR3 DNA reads TGTGCCAGCAGTTTAGCGGCAGGGGGCAATCAGCCCCAGCATTTT.

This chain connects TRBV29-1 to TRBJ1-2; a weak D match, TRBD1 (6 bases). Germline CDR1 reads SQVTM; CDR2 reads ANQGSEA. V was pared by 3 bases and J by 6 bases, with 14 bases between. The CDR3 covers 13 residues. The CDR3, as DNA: TGCAGCGTTGACTGGGGGCGCGGTAATGGCTACACCTTC. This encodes CSVDWGRGNGYTF.

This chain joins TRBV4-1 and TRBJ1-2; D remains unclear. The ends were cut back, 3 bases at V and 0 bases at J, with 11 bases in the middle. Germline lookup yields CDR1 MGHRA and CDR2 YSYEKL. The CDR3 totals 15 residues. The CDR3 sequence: CASSHPLLANYGYTF. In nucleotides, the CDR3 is TGCGCCAGCAGCCACCCGCTTCTAGCTAACTATGGCTACACCTTC.

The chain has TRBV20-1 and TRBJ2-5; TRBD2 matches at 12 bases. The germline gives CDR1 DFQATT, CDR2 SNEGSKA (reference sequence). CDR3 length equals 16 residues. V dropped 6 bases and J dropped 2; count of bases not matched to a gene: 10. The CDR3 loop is CSATKALAGGQETQYF. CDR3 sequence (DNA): TGCAGTGCGACCAAAGCGCTAGCGGGGGGGCAAGAGACCCAGTACTTC.

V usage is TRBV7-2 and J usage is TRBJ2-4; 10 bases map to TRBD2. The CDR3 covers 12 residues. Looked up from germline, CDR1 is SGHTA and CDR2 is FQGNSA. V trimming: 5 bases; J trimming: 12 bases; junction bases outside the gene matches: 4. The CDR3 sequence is CASSQGLANQYF. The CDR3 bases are TGTGCCAGCAGCCAGGGACTAGCGAATCAGTACTTC.